The 23 T cell receptor beta chains presented below share a single source sample, sequenced in a study of beta chain features in type 1 diabetes (dated by TCRdb to 2017 to 2018). Library preparation employed the immunoSEQ multiplex PCR assay. The entire isolated RNA was reverse transcribed using the High Capacity cDNA Reverse Transcription Kit, and thus expressed TCRB transcripts were sequenced. In its TCRdb copy, this immuneACCESS table keeps in-frame sequences only and misses some clones. Where compared with another copy, unresolved V genes explain less than half of these, and the others have no known cause. Present in this sample are roughly 40,000 clones, roughly 49% of which were seen just once. The ten largest clones capture 0.6% to 0.9% of the sample. The sequenced material came from central memory CD4+ T cells from blood. The receptors were sampled from a woman under 30 in good health.

The chain recombines TRBV7-2 with TRBJ2-1; 15 nucleotides line up with TRBD2. CDR1 SGHTA and CDR2 FQGNSA come from the germline V gene. The CDR3 length is 17 residues. J was trimmed by 10 bases and V by 4 bases; bases with no gene match: 11. The CDR3 coding sequence is TGTGCCAGCAGCTGGAAGGTTGGACTAGCGGGAGGGCGAGAGCAGTTCTTC. It encodes CASSWKVGLAGGREQFF.

The rearrangement joins TRBV9 to TRBJ1-1; 7 bases are shared with TRBD1. The V gene end was trimmed by 3 bases and the J gene end by 4 bases; junction bases not matched to a gene: 6. CDR1 is SGDLS, CDR2 YYNGEE, per germline. The CDR3 contains 14 residues. The CDR3 nucleotides read TGTGCCAGCAGCGAGGGGGCGGGATCCACTGAAGCTTTCTTT. Amino acid sequence: CASSEGAGSTEAFF.

This clone was seen once. The rearrangement links TRBV7-2 to TRBJ2-1; D is ambiguous. The V gene lost 5 bases and the J gene lost 11 bases, with 13 bases spanning the gap. The germline V gene encodes CDR1 SGHTA and CDR2 FQGNSA. The CDR3 covers 12 residues. The CDR3 coding sequence is TGTGCCAGCAGCCCCGCCGGGTTTCAGCAGTTCTTC. Amino acids: CASSPAGFQQFF.

The chain recombines TRBV4-1 with TRBJ2-7, with 9 bases matching TRBD1. This CDR3 is 14 amino acids long. Germline V gives CDR1 MGHRA, CDR2 YSYEKL. Trimming took 4 bases from V and 12 from J; bases not matched to a gene: 13. CDR3: CASSRRDRDPVLYF. In nucleotides, the CDR3 is TGCGCCAGCAGCCGACGGGACAGGGATCCTGTTTTGTACTTC.

J is TRBJ1-5 and V is TRBV28; the match to TRBD1 covers 7 bases. The CDR3 is 15 amino acids. The V segment lost 5 bases and the J segment 0 bases; nucleotides outside the gene matches: 4. Per germline, CDR1 MDHEN and CDR2 SYDVKM. CDR3 bases: TGTGCCAGCAGTGTTACAGGGGATAGCAATCAGCCCCAGCATTTT. Protein sequence: CASSVTGDSNQPQHF.

A single count supports this clone. The rearrangement uses TRBV19 and TRBJ2-3; 11 bases map to TRBD2. With 5 bases clipped from V and 3 bases from J, the junction kept 4 bases outside the gene matches. Germline assignment: CDR1 LNHDA and CDR2 SQIVND (reference sequence). There are 15 residues in the CDR3. CDR3 DNA: TGTGCCAGTAGTGCCCGACTAGCGGGAACAGATACGCAGTATTTT. It codes for CASSARLAGTDTQYF.

This chain uses TRBV11-2 with TRBJ2-3, with a weak D call TRBD2 (7 bases). Germline values: CDR1 SGHAT, CDR2 FQNNGV. The V end was cut by 6 bases, the J end by 4 bases, with 23 bases between. The CDR3 runs to 17 residues. CDR3 protein: CASRTLRGGGEADTQYF. DNA of the CDR3: TGTGCCAGCAGGACGTTGAGAGGGGGGGGAGAGGCAGATACGCAGTATTTT.

The chain couples TRBV14 to TRBJ1-6; D possibly corresponds to TRBD1 (5 bases). CDR1 SGHDN and CDR2 FVKESK come from the germline V gene. This CDR3 spans 16 amino acids. V lost 5 bases, J lost 0 bases, and 11 bases lay in between. CDR3 residues: CASSSGAGSYNSPLHF. The CDR3 nucleotides read TGTGCCAGCAGCTCTGGGGCAGGCTCCTATAATTCACCCCTCCACTTT.

The rearrangement joins TRBV19 to TRBJ2-3, with 13 bases fitting TRBD2. Germline CDR1 is LNHDA and CDR2 is SQIVND (reference sequence). This CDR3 comprises 17 residues. Unmatched junction bases numbered 7, after V lost 5 bases and J lost 2 bases. This CDR3 reads CASSRGLAGLNTDTQYF. The CDR3 bases are TGTGCCAGTAGTCGGGGACTAGCGGGACTTAACACAGATACGCAGTATTTT.

This clone appeared a few times. CDR3 coding DNA: TGCAGCGTTGACATTATTAGAAGAGAGCAGTTCTTC. Its translation is CSVDIIRREQFF. The chain carries TRBV29-1 and TRBJ2-1; no clear D. Germline lookup yields CDR1 SQVTM and CDR2 ANQGSEA. V lost 3 bases and J lost 10, with 13 bases in between. The CDR3 is 12 residues long.

This clone turned up a few times. V and J are TRBV2 and TRBJ1-1; 10 bases are shared with TRBD1. After removal of 6 bases from V and 11 bases from J, the junction contained 9 bases not matched to a gene. This CDR3 is built from 13 residues. Germline CDR1 and CDR2: SNHLY and FYNNEI. The CDR3 bases are TGTGCCAGCAGAGGACAGGGGGAGGGTGGGGCTTTCTTT. This codes for CASRGQGEGGAFF.

The chain has TRBV6-1 and TRBJ1-2; 8 nucleotides align to TRBD1. The CDR3 is 15 residues long. V shed 1 base and J 4 bases; nucleotides not matched to a gene: 5. CDR1 is MNHNS and CDR2 is SASEGT in the germline V gene. The CDR3 reads CASSEEFGQGYGYTF. For the CDR3, the DNA is TGTGCCAGCAGTGAAGAATTCGGACAGGGCTATGGCTACACCTTC.

This chain links TRBV10-1 with TRBJ1-5; a weak D match, TRBD1 (5 bases). The germline gives CDR1 WNHNN, CDR2 SYGVQD (reference sequence). Trimming shortened V by 0 bases and J by 6 bases, and 12 bases separated the two germline ends. The CDR3 is made up of 15 amino acids. The CDR3 DNA reads as TGCGCCAGCAGTGAGTCCGCCAGGGTTCTTCAGCCCCAGCATTTT. Residues: CASSESARVLQPQHF.

The J gene is TRBJ2-7, the V gene TRBV7-8; perhaps TRBD1 as D (6 bases). Germline values: CDR1 SGHVS, CDR2 FQNEAQ. This CDR3 spans 15 amino acids. Trimming cost V 4 bases and J 1 base, with 14 bases left between them. CDR3 protein: CASSSLRQDSYEQYF. CDR3 sequence (DNA): TGTGCCAGCAGCTCACTACGACAGGATTCCTACGAGCAGTACTTC.

V gene TRBV19 combines with J gene TRBJ1-1, with D maybe TRBD1 (5 bases). Looked up from germline, CDR1 is LNHDA and CDR2 is SQIVND (reference sequence). The CDR3 runs 14 residues. Trimming pared 4 bases from V and 1 base from J, leaving 10 bases between. The CDR3 sequence: CASSSRGGNTEAFF. As DNA, the CDR3 is TGTGCCAGTAGTAGCCGGGGGGGGAACACTGAAGCTTTCTTT.

This chain joins TRBV11-2 and TRBJ1-2, with 7 bases lining up with TRBD1. Unmatched junction bases numbered 5, after V lost 1 base and J lost 6 bases. Germline CDR1 SGHAT, CDR2 FQNNGV. This CDR3 spans 14 amino acids. This CDR3 reads CASSLGAQGDGYTF. DNA for the CDR3: TGTGCCAGCAGCTTAGGAGCCCAGGGGGATGGCTACACCTTC.

This chain connects TRBV15 to TRBJ2-1, with TRBD1 as a possible D gene (6 bases). CDR3 length: 15 amino acids. V lost 6 bases and J 10 bases, leaving 22 bases between the germline ends. CDR1 is LNHNV and CDR2 is YYDKDF in the germline V gene (reference sequence). CDR3 DNA sequence: TGTGCCACCAGAGATGGCGCAGGGGCGAATTTAGAGCAGTTCTTC. Encoded protein: CATRDGAGANLEQFF.

The chain joins TRBV6-1 to TRBJ1-1; 7 bases map to TRBD1. This CDR3 is built from 14 residues. Germline values: CDR1 MNHNS, CDR2 SASEGT. After removal of 6 bases from V and 8 bases from J, the junction contained 12 bases not matched to a gene. In nucleotides, the CDR3 is TGTGCCAGCAGACTCTACGGCGGCAGGGGGGAAGCTTTCTTT. Residues: CASRLYGGRGEAFF.

This clone was picked up a small number of times. V is TRBV7-9 and J is TRBJ1-4; 9 bases line up with TRBD1. Germline-derived CDR1 and CDR2 are SEHNR and FQNEAQ (reference sequence). CDR3 size: 14 residues. Losses at the gene ends were 5 bases for V and 5 bases for J; bases not matched to a gene: 3. In nucleotides, the CDR3 is TGTGCCAGCAGCCTGGACAGGGGAAATGAAAAACTGTTTTTT. Its protein is CASSLDRGNEKLFF.

The J gene is TRBJ1-1, the V gene TRBV19, with D possibly being TRBD1 (6 bases). The CDR3 has 13 amino acids. CDR1 and CDR2 from the germline V gene are LNHDA and SQIVND (reference sequence). V lost 9 bases and J lost 1, with 12 bases in between. CDR3 sequence: CASHLRGNTEAFF. The CDR3 region has the DNA TGTGCCAGCCACCTCAGGGGGAACACTGAAGCTTTCTTT.

Note on this clone: In the same sample, other DNA sequences code for this CDR3. The V and J genes are TRBV18 and TRBJ2-5, with D uncertain. This CDR3 comprises 12 residues. The V end lost 3 bases, the J end lost 8 bases, and 10 bases lay between the germline ends. Germline V lookup: CDR1 KGHSH, CDR2 LQKENI. The CDR3 sequence: CASSPKRETQYF. CDR3 DNA: TGTGCCAGCTCACCGAAGAGAGAAACCCAGTACTTC.

CDR3 sequence (DNA): TGCAGCGTTGGGACAGCCATCAGCACCGGGGAGCTGTTTTTT. It translates to CSVGTAISTGELFF. This chain joins TRBV29-1 and TRBJ2-2; tentatively, D is TRBD1 (6 bases). V dropped 4 bases and J dropped 4 bases, with 13 bases sitting between them. Germline V lookup: CDR1 SQVTM, CDR2 ANQGSEA. CDR3 length: 14 amino acids.

This clone showed up just a few times. The chain is built from TRBV5-6 and TRBJ1-1; D is ambiguous. The CDR3 spans 14 residues. V was cut by 4 bases and J by 5 bases, with 15 bases left in between. The germline gives CDR1 SGHDT, CDR2 YYEEEE. The CDR3 nucleotides read TGTGCCAGCAGCCGCCGGGGAAGTGGGACTGAAGCTTTCTTT. The encoded protein is CASSRRGSGTEAFF. Full variable domain (missing parts from reference TRBV5-6 and TRBJ1-1): DAGVTQSPTHLIKTRGQQVTLRCSPKSGHDTVSWYQQALGQGPQFIFQYYEEEERQRGNFPDRFSGHQFPNYSSELNVNALLLGDSALYLCASSRRGSGTEAFFGQGTRLTVV.